One sample yielded the 14 T cell receptor beta chains listed below, sequenced in a study of OX40 agonist ivuxolimab in advanced cancers. The repertoire was sequenced with immunoSEQ multiplex PCR; TCRdb's copy has only in-frame clones and lacks some. Altogether 69,000 or so clones are present, approximately 88% being singletons, with the ten largest covering about 0.6%. Sequenced material: CD4+ or CD8+ T cells sorted from blood, taken in a trial of the OX40 agonist ivuxolimab. The receptors come from an adult with an advanced solid tumor such as melanoma, head and neck, liver or kidney cancer.

The chain has TRBV5-4 and TRBJ2-6; no reliable D call. The CDR3 contains 14 residues. The germline CDR1 and CDR2 sequences are SGHNT and YYREEE (reference sequence). Trimming removed 1 base from V and 2 bases from J, with 4 bases in between. This chain's CDR3 is CASSLFPGANVLTF. CDR3 coding DNA: TGTGCCAGCAGCTTGTTTCCTGGGGCCAACGTCCTGACTTTC.

CDR3 amino acids: CASSFTPQGAIWDTQYF. CDR3 DNA sequence: TGTGCCAGCAGTTTCACTCCCCAGGGGGCCATATGGGATACGCAGTATTTT. The V call is TRBV27, the J call TRBJ2-3, with TRBD1 identical over 8 bases. Germline V gene lookup returns CDR1 MNHEY and CDR2 SMNVEV (reference sequence). J lost 6 bases, V lost 3 bases, and 14 bases had no gene match. This CDR3 is built from 17 residues.

The gene calls are TRBV14 and TRBJ2-1; TRBD2 aligns across 9 bases. With V trimmed by 7 bases and J by 9 bases, 7 bases remained unmatched. Germline loops: CDR1 SGHDN, CDR2 FVKESK. The CDR3 length is 13 residues. CDR3 sequence: CASTQGGGAEQFF. In DNA, the CDR3 is TGTGCCAGCACCCAGGGCGGGGGGGCTGAGCAGTTCTTC.

The chain combines TRBV6-6 with TRBJ1-1; 9 bases map to TRBD1. The CDR3 extends over 13 amino acids. Germline V gene sequence: CDR1 MNHNY, CDR2 SVGAGI (reference sequence). Unmatched junction bases numbered 4, after V lost 2 bases and J lost 9 bases. The CDR3 region is CASSYGGQGKAFF. The CDR3 nucleotides read TGTGCCAGCAGTTACGGGGGACAGGGAAAAGCTTTCTTT.

This chain links TRBV5-1 with TRBJ2-5; 12 bases align to TRBD1. Trimming at V came to 4 bases and at J to 4 bases, leaving 2 bases not matched to a gene. CDR3 length: 14 amino acids. CDR1 is SGHRS and CDR2 is YFSETQ in the germline V gene. CDR3 DNA: TGCGCCAGCAGCAAGGGACAGGGGGCAGAGACCCAGTACTTC. This gives the protein CASSKGQGAETQYF.

J is TRBJ2-1 and V is TRBV29-1; a possible D gene is TRBD2 (7 bases). Per germline, CDR1 SQVTM and CDR2 ANQGSEA. The CDR3 runs 14 residues. V shed 3 bases and J shed 9 bases, with 18 bases lying between them. CDR3 in amino acids: CSVDAGAGVGEQFF. The CDR3 DNA sequence: TGCAGCGTTGATGCGGGGGCCGGGGTGGGTGAGCAGTTCTTC.

The chain couples TRBV5-1 to TRBJ2-2; no reliable D call. CDR1 is SGHRS and CDR2 is YFSETQ in the germline V gene. The CDR3 has 14 amino acids. The V and J ends lost 6 bases and 0 bases respectively, with 9 bases between them. In DNA form, the CDR3 reads TGCGCCAGCATGGAGACTCCGAACACCGGGGAGCTGTTTTTT. This gives the protein CASMETPNTGELFF.

CDR3 in DNA: TGTGCCAGCAGTGAAAAGATTAATTCACCCCTCCACTTT. Protein: CASSEKINSPLHF. The rearrangement links TRBV6-1 to TRBJ1-6; D gene ambiguous. V lost 2 bases and J 6 bases, leaving 5 bases between the germline ends. This CDR3 has 13 amino acids. From germline, CDR1 is MNHNS and CDR2 SASEGT.

This clone was found once. This chain connects TRBV4-2 to TRBJ1-2; no reliable D call. Germline V gene data show CDR1 as LGHNA and CDR2 as YNFKEQ. This CDR3 is 17 amino acids long. Deletions cut 0 bases from V and 6 bases from J, with 20 bases between. CDR3 loop: CASSQEGGVKMADGYTF. The DNA for the CDR3 is TGTGCCAGCAGCCAAGAAGGTGGGGTCAAGATGGCCGATGGCTACACCTTC.

The chain couples TRBV2 to TRBJ1-1, with D possibly being TRBD1 (5 bases). Trimming stripped 8 bases from V and 3 bases from J, with 16 bases between. The CDR3 runs to 14 residues. Per germline, CDR1 SNHLY and CDR2 FYNNEI. Here the CDR3 reads CASRGSWGYTEAFF. CDR3 bases: TGTGCCAGCCGGGGAAGTTGGGGGTACACTGAAGCTTTCTTT.

This clone was recorded only once. This chain joins TRBV6-5 and TRBJ1-3; no clear D gene. The germline gives CDR1 MNHEY, CDR2 SVGAGI. Between the trimmed V and J ends, which lost 2 bases and 2 bases, there was a span of 13 bases. The CDR3 runs 16 residues. This CDR3 reads CASSYTNPRTGNTIYF. The CDR3 region has the DNA TGTGCCAGCAGTTACACGAACCCTCGGACTGGAAACACCATATATTTT.

The CDR3 here is CASSSGQGAYEQYF. CDR3 nucleotides: TGTGCCAGCAGTTCCGGACAGGGGGCTTACGAGCAGTACTTC. The rearrangement links TRBV6-5 to TRBJ2-7; 11 nucleotides match TRBD1. This CDR3 spans 14 amino acids. V shed 4 bases, J shed 4 bases, and the junction held 3 bases outside the gene matches. Per the germline V gene, CDR1 is MNHEY and CDR2 is SVGAGI.

CDR3 loop: CASNTLQEKLFF. The DNA for the CDR3 is TGTGCCAGCAATACCCTCCAAGAAAAACTGTTTTTT. The rearrangement uses TRBV6-1 and TRBJ1-4; D unclear. Per the germline V gene, CDR1 is MNHNS and CDR2 is SASEGT. This CDR3 contains 12 residues. Trimming cost V 7 bases and J 8 bases, with 11 bases left between them.

This chain links TRBV9 with TRBJ2-1, with D possibly being TRBD2 (7 bases). V dropped 2 bases and J dropped 0 bases, with 18 bases sitting between them. Germline loops: CDR1 SGDLS, CDR2 YYNGEE. There are 18 residues in the CDR3. CDR3 DNA: TGTGCCAGCAGCGTCTCCATGGGGGGGCAGGGCTCCTACAATGAGCAGTTCTTC. This encodes CASSVSMGGQGSYNEQFF.